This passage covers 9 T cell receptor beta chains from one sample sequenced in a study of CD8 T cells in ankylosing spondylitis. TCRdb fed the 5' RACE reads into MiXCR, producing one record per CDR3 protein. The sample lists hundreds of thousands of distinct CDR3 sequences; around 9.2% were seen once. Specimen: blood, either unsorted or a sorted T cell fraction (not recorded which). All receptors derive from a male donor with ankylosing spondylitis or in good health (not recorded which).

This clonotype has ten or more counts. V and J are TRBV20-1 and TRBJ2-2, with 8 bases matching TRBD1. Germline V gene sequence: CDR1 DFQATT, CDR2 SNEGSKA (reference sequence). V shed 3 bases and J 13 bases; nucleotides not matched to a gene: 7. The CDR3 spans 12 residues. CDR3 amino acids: CSASGQGKGLFF. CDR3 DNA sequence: TGCAGTGCTAGTGGACAGGGTAAAGGGCTGTTTTTT.

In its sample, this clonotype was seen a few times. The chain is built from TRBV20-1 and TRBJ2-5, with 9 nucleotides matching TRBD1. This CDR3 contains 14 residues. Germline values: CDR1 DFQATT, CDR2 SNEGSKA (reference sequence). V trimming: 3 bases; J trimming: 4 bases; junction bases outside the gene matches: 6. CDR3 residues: CSARGTGTGETQYF. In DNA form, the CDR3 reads TGCAGTGCTAGGGGGACAGGGACGGGAGAGACCCAGTACTTC.

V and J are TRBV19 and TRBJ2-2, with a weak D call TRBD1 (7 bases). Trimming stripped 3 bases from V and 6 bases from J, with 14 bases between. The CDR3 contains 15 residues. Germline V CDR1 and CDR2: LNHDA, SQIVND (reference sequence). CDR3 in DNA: TGTGCCAGTAGTATTATGACAGGGAGGTCCGGGGAGCTGTTTTTT. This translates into CASSIMTGRSGELFF.

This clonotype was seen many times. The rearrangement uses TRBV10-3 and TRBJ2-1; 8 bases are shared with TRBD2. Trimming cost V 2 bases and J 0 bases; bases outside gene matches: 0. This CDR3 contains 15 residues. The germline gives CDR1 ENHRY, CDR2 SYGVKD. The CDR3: CAISETSGSYNEQFF. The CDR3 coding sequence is TGTGCCATCAGTGAGACTAGCGGCTCCTACAATGAGCAGTTCTTC.

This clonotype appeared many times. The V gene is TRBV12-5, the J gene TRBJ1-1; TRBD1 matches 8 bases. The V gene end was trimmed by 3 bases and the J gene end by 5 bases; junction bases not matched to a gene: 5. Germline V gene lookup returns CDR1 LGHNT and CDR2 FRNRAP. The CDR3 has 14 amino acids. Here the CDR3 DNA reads TGTGCTAGTGGTTTATCCAACAGGGGGACTGAAGCTTTCTTT. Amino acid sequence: CASGLSNRGTEAFF.

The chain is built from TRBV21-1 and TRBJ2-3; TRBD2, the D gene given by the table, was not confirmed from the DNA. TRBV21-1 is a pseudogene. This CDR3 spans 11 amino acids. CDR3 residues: CASGPGRAPYF. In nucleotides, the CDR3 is TGTGCCAGCGGGCCGGGGAGGGCACCGTATTTT.

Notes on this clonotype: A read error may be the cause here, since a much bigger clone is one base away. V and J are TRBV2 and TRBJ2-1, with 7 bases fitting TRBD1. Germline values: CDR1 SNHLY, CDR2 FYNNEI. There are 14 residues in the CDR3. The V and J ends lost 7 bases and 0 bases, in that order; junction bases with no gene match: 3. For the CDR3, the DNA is TGTGCCAGCATCAGGGGGATCTCCTACAATGAGCAGTTCTTC. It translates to CASIRGISYNEQFF.

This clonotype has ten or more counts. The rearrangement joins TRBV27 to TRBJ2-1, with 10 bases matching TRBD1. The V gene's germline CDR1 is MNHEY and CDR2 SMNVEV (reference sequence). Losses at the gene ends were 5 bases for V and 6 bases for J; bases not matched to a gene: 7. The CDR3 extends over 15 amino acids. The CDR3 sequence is CASSRAGTGVNEQFF. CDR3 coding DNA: TGTGCCAGCAGTCGGGCCGGGACAGGGGTCAATGAGCAGTTCTTC.

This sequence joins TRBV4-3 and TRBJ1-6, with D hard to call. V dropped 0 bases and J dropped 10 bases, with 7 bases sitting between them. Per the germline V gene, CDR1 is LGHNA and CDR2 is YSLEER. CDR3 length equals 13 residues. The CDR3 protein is CASSQEVRSPLHF. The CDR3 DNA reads TGCGCCAGCAGCCAAGAAGTTAGGTCACCCCTCCACTTT.